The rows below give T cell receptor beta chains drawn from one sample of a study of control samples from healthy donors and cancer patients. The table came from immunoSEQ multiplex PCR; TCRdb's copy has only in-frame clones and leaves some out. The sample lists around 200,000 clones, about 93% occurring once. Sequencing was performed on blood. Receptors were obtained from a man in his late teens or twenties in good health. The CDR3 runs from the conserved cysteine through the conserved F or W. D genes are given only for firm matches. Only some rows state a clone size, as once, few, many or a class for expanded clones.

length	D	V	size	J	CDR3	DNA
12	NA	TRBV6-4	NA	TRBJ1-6	CASKHYNSPLHF	TGTGCCAGCAAACATTATAATTCACCCCTCCACTTT
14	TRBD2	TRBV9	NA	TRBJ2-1	CASSYGLAGSEQFF	TGTGCCAGCAGCTATGGACTAGCGGGGTCTGAGCAGTTCTTC
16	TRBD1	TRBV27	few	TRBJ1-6	CASSPRPTGGISPLHF	TGTGCCAGCAGTCCACGACCGACAGGGGGAATTTCACCCCTCCACTTT
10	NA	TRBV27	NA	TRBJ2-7	CASSLYEQYF	TGTGCCAGCAGTTTGTACGAGCAGTACTTC
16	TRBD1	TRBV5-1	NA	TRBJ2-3	CASSFRDRASTDTQYF	TGCGCCAGCAGCTTTAGAGACAGGGCTAGCACAGATACGCAGTATTTT
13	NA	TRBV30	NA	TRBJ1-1	CAWSVWGPDEAFF	TGTGCCTGGAGTGTATGGGGGCCAGATGAAGCTTTCTTT
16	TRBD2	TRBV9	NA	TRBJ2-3	CASSVYGGAGGDTQYF	TGTGCCAGCAGCGTATACGGCGGGGCGGGGGGAGATACGCAGTATTTT
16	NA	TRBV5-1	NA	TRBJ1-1	CASSLVSGGQNTEAFF	TGCGCCAGCAGCTTGGTCAGCGGGGGCCAGAACACTGAAGCTTTCTTT
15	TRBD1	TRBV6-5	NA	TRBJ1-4	CASTRGGTANEKLFF	TGTGCCAGCACGCGAGGGGGGACAGCGAATGAAAAACTGTTTTTT
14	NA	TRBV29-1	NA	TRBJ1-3	CSVERGSSGNTIYF	TGCAGCGTTGAAAGGGGGAGCTCTGGAAACACCATATATTTT
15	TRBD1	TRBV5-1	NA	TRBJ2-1	CASSPRDRAWNEQFF	TGCGCCAGCAGCCCCCGGGACAGGGCGTGGAATGAGCAGTTCTTC
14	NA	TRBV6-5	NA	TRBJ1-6	CASSLGGRDSPLHF	TGTGCCAGCAGTTTGGGGGGTAGGGATTCACCCCTCCACTTT